The subject of this entry is one T cell receptor (beta chain). A much larger clone differs from this one at a single base, so this may be a read error. TCRdb re-called the reads through MiXCR, storing one row per CDR3 protein. The sample holds 200,000 to 300,000 distinct CDR3 sequences, under 30% seen once. The data derive from a study of kidney transplant recipient with SARS-CoV-2 infection. This CDR3 has 13 amino acids. Germline CDR1 and CDR2: SNHLY and FYNNEI. The sample here was a blood sample, taken at baseline and around day 120 from a kidney transplant recipient. V is TRBV2 and J is TRBJ1-1, with unresolved D. This receptor was obtained from a male patient between 25 and 40 years old who had COVID-19 and was a kidney transplant recipient. Part of the T cells may come from the graft donor. The CDR3, as DNA: TGTGCCGGCAGTAGGACCCAGAACACTGAAGCTTTCTTT. Amino acid sequence: CAGSRTQNTEAFF.